Listed below are T cell receptor beta chains from one sample, sequenced in a study of cytomegalovirus exposure and HLA in healthy donors. Sequencing was performed with immunoSEQ multiplex PCR; in TCRdb, only in-frame clones are kept and a portion is missing. The sample records around 99,000 clones, 73% being singletons. Sequences were obtained from PBMCs. The source is a man aged 40-50 years in good health and CMV-seronegative. Both conserved end residues are part of each CDR3. D genes are given only for firm matches. Size values are once, few and many counts, or a class for expanded clones, and some rows have none.

j_call	v_call	clone_size	d_call	cdr3_nt	cdr3_aa
TRBJ1-1	TRBV5-5	-	-	TGTGCCAGCAGCTTGTGGGGCCAGAGGTACACTGAAGCTTTCTTT	CASSLWGQRYTEAFF
TRBJ1-2	TRBV25-1	-	TRBD1	TGTGCCAGCAGTGATAGGGGACAGGGGATTAGCGGCTACACCTTC	CASSDRGQGISGYTF
TRBJ2-7	TRBV4-1	-	TRBD1	TGCGCCAGCAGCCAACTCGCGACAGGGACCTACGAGCAGTACTTC	CASSQLATGTYEQYF
TRBJ2-1	TRBV14	-	-	TGTGCCAGCAGCCAGGCAGGGGGGCGTGAGCAGTTCTTC	CASSQAGGREQFF
TRBJ1-6	TRBV5-6	few	-	TGTGCCAGCAGCGGGGCACAGGCACTTTTTTCACCCCTCCACTTT	CASSGAQALFSPLHF
TRBJ2-7	TRBV5-6	-	TRBD2	TGTGCCAGCACCCCACGCGGGGGTGAGTCCTACGAGCAGTACTTC	CASTPRGGESYEQYF
TRBJ2-1	TRBV27	-	-	TGTGCCAGCAGTCTCCGGTTGATTTCCTACAATGAGCAGTTCTTC	CASSLRLISYNEQFF
TRBJ1-4	TRBV6-5	few	TRBD1	TGTGCCAGCAGTTCCAGCGGGACAGGGTTACCCGAACTGTTTTTT	CASSSSGTGLPELFF
TRBJ2-7	TRBV29-1	-	TRBD1	TGCAGCGGGGGACAGGGGGAGAATAGATACTTC	CSGGQGENRYF
TRBJ2-7	TRBV9	-	-	TGTGCCAGCAGCGTAGATGCGGGGGCGACCTACGAGCAGTACTTC	CASSVDAGATYEQYF
TRBJ1-2	TRBV7-9	few	-	TGTGCCAGCAGCTTCCAGGGATTAGTTGGCTACACCTTC	CASSFQGLVGYTF
TRBJ2-5	TRBV9	-	TRBD1	TGTGCCAGCAGCGTGCGGACAGGGGGCATAGGGGAGACCCAGTACTTC	CASSVRTGGIGETQYF
TRBJ2-7	TRBV9	-	-	TGTGCCAGCAGCGTAGCTGTTTACAACGAGCAGTACTTC	CASSVAVYNEQYF
TRBJ2-7	TRBV29-1	-	TRBD1	TGCAGCGTTGAGGGGACAGGCGAGACCTACGAGCAGTACTTC	CSVEGTGETYEQYF
TRBJ2-7	TRBV7-2	-	-	TGTGCCAGCAGCAACAATGGTCGGGGGGCCCCACCCTCCTACGAGCAGTACTTC	CASSNNGRGAPPSYEQYF
TRBJ1-1	TRBV6-4	-	-	TGTGCCAGCAGTTCGCAGGGAAAGAACACTGAAGCTTTCTTT	CASSSQGKNTEAFF
TRBJ1-3	TRBV6-5	-	-	TGTGCCAGCAGGGAAACAGTTACCTCTGGAAACACCATATATTTT	CASRETVTSGNTIYF
TRBJ2-5	TRBV4-1	-	-	TGCGCCAGCAGCCAAGAGGCAGTACAAGAGACCCAGTACTTC	CASSQEAVQETQYF
TRBJ2-2	TRBV4-3	-	TRBD2	TGCGCCAGCAGCCAAGATCGCCCGGGAGCGGGGGAAACCACCGGGGAGCTGTTTTTT	CASSQDRPGAGETTGELFF
TRBJ2-5	TRBV5-1	few	TRBD1	TGCGCCAGCAGCACCGGACAGGGTTCGGAGACCCAGTACTTC	CASSTGQGSETQYF
TRBJ1-3	TRBV4-1	-	-	TGCGCCAGCAGCCACAAAAGGGGAGGGGACGACTTCTCTGGAAACACCATATATTTT	CASSHKRGGDDFSGNTIYF
TRBJ1-5	TRBV19	-	-	TGTGCCAGTAGTGGGCGGGATCAGCCCCAGCATTTT	CASSGRDQPQHF
TRBJ1-1	TRBV5-6	-	-	TGTGCCAGCAGCCCCGCTATTTGGGGAGCTGAAGCTTTCTTT	CASSPAIWGAEAFF
TRBJ2-5	TRBV13	once	TRBD2	TGTGCCAGCAGCTCATATACTAGCGTTGGTGTCGGAGAGACCCAGTACTTC	CASSSYTSVGVGETQYF
TRBJ2-1	TRBV28	-	-	TGTGCCACCCTTCGGTTGCGGGCAACCTACAATGAGCAGTTCTTC	CATLRLRATYNEQFF
TRBJ2-7	TRBV7-9	few	TRBD1	TGTGCCAGCAGCTTGGGACAGGGGATAGATTACGAGCAGTACTTC	CASSLGQGIDYEQYF
TRBJ2-2	TRBV9	-	-	TGTGCCAGCAGCGCACGGACAGACCTGACCGGGGAGCTGTTTTTT	CASSARTDLTGELFF
TRBJ2-3	TRBV5-4	-	TRBD1	TGTGCCAGCAGCGCTACAGGGGAGCAGTATTTT	CASSATGEQYF
TRBJ2-5	TRBV5-4	-	-	TGTGCCAGCAGCTTGGAGCAGGGATCAGAGACCCAGTACTTC	CASSLEQGSETQYF
TRBJ1-6	TRBV25-1	few	-	TGTGCCAGCAGTGATGGACAAGCCTATAATTCACCCCTCCACTTT	CASSDGQAYNSPLHF
TRBJ2-1	TRBV5-1	-	TRBD2	TGCGCCAGCAGCTTACGACGACTAGCGGGCGATGAGCAGTTCTTC	CASSLRRLAGDEQFF
TRBJ1-2	TRBV6-1	few	-	TGTGCCAGCAGTGATCAGGCATCTTTTGGCTACACCTTC	CASSDQASFGYTF
TRBJ1-1	TRBV7-9	few	-	TGTGCCAGCAGCTTAGTTCGGTCGTTTACTGAAGCTTTCTTT	CASSLVRSFTEAFF
TRBJ1-1	TRBV28	once	-	TGTGCCAGCAGTCGACATAACACTGAAGCTTTCTTT	CASSRHNTEAFF
TRBJ2-3	TRBV5-1	-	TRBD1	TGCGCCAGCAGCCCCGGGACAGGGGCCTCCAGGACAGATACGCAGTATTTT	CASSPGTGASRTDTQYF
TRBJ1-3	TRBV9	-	-	TGTGCCAGCAGCGTCTATGGAAACACCATATATTTT	CASSVYGNTIYF
TRBJ2-5	TRBV18	-	TRBD2	TGTGCCAGCTCACCACAAGCGGGGCAAGAGACCCAGTACTTC	CASSPQAGQETQYF
TRBJ1-2	TRBV18	-	-	TGTGCCAGCTCACCAGAGCATGGCTACACCTTC	CASSPEHGYTF
TRBJ2-7	TRBV4-1	-	TRBD1	TGCGCCAGCAGCCAATTTACGGGTAGGCAGGGGGCGTTCATGCGTTCCTACGAGCAGTACTTC	CASSQFTGRQGAFMRSYEQYF
TRBJ2-5	TRBV4-3	-	-	TGCGCCAGCAGCCAAGATTTTGCTGGGCTCCAAGAGACCCAGTACTTC	CASSQDFAGLQETQYF
TRBJ2-1	TRBV6-1	-	-	TGTGCCAGCAGTGAAGTTCGCAATGAGCAGTTCTTC	CASSEVRNEQFF
TRBJ2-7	TRBV2	-	TRBD1	TGTGCCAGCCGAAACGCACGGACAGGGGCGTACGAGCAGTACTTC	CASRNARTGAYEQYF